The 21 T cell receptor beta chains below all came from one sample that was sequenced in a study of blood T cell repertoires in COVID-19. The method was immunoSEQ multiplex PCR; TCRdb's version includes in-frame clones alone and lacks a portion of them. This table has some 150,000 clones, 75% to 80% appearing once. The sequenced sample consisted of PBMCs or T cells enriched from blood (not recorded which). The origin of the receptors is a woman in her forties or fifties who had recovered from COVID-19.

The CDR3 loop is CASSPYGTGVPNYGYTF. The CDR3 DNA is TGTGCCAGCAGCCCCTACGGGACAGGGGTCCCTAACTATGGCTACACCTTC. The V and J genes are TRBV7-9 and TRBJ1-2; 10 bases fit TRBD1. This CDR3 is built from 17 residues. The trim removed 5 bases at V and 0 bases at J, leaving 9 bases unmatched. Germline V gene lookup returns CDR1 SEHNR and CDR2 FQNEAQ (reference sequence).

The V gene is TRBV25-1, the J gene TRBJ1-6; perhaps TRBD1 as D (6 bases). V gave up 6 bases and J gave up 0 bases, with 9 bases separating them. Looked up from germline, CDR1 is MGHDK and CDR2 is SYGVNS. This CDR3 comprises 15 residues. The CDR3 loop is CASRGDTSYNSPLHF. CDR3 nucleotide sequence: TGTGCCAGCAGGGGGGACACCTCCTATAATTCACCCCTCCACTTT.

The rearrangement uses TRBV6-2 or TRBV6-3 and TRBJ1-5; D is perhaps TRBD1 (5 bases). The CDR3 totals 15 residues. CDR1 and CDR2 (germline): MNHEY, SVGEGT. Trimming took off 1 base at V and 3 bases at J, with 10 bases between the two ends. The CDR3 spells CASSYYLTDNQPQHF. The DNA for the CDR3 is TGTGCCAGCAGTTACTACCTGACAGACAATCAGCCCCAGCATTTT.

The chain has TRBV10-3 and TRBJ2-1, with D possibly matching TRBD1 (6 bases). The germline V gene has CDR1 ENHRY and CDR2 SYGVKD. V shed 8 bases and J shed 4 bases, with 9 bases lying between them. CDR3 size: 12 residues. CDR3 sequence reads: CAIGQTYNEQFF. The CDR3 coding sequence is TGTGCCATCGGACAGACATACAATGAGCAGTTCTTC.

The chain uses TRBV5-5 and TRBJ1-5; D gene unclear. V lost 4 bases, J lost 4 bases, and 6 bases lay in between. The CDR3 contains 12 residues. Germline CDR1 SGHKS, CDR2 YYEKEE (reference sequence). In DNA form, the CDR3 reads TGTGCCAGCAGCACTTCAAATCAGCCCCAGCATTTT. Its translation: CASSTSNQPQHF.

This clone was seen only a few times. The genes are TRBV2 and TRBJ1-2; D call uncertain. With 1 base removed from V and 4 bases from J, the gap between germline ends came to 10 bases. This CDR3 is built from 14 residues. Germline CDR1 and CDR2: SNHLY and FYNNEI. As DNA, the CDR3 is TGTGCCAGCAGTGAAGGCAGCCGGGGCTATGGCTACACCTTC. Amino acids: CASSEGSRGYGYTF.

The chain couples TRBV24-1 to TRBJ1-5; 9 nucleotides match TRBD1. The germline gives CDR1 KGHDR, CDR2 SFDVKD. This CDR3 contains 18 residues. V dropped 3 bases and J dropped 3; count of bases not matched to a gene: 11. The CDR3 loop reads CATSDSPGQGVSNQPQHF. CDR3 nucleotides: TGTGCCACCAGTGATAGTCCGGGACAGGGAGTTTCCAATCAGCCCCAGCATTTT.

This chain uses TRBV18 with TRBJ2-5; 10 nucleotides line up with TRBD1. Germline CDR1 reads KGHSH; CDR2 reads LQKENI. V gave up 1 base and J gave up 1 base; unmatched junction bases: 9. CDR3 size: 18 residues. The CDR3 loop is CASSPQGTGASFQETQYF. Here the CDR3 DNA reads TGTGCCAGCTCACCACAGGGGACAGGGGCCTCCTTCCAAGAGACCCAGTACTTC.

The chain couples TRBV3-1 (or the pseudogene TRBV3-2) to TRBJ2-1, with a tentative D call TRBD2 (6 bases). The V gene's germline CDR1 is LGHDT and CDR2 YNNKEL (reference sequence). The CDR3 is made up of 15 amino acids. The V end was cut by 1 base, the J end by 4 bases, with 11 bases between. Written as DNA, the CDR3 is TGTGCCAGCAGCCAAGCGGGAGCTTTATACAATGAGCAGTTCTTC. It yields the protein CASSQAGALYNEQFF.

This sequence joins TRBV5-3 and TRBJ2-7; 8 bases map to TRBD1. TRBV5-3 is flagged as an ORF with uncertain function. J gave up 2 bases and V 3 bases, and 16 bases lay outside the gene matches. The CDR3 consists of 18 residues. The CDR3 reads CARSYRQGLIQNTYEQYF. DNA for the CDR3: TGTGCCAGAAGCTATAGACAGGGGTTAATCCAAAATACCTACGAGCAGTACTTC.

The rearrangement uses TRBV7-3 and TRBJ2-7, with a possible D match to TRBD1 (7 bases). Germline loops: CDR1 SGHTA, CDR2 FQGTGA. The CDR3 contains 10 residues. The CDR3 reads CAEGAGEQYF. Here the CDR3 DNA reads TGTGCGGAGGGGGCGGGGGAGCAGTACTTC.

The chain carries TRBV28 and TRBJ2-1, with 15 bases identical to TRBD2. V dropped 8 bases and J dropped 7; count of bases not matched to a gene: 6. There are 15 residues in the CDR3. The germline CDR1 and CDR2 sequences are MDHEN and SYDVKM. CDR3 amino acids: CASGLAGGAWNEQFF. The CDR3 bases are TGTGCCAGCGGACTAGCGGGAGGGGCGTGGAATGAGCAGTTCTTC.

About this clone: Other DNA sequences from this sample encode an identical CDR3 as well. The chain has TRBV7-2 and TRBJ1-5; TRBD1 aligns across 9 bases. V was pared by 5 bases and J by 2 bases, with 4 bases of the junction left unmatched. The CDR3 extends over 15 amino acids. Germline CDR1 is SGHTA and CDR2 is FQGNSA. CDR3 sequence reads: CASSPRTGGNQPQHF. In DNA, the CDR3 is TGTGCCAGCAGCCCCAGGACAGGGGGCAATCAGCCCCAGCATTTT.

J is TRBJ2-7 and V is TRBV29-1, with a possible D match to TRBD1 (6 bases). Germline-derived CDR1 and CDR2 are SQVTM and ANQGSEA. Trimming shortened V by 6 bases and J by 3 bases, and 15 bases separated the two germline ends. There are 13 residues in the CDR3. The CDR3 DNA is TGCAGCGTCACTAGGGGGAAGGGCTACGAGCAGTACTTC. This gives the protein CSVTRGKGYEQYF.

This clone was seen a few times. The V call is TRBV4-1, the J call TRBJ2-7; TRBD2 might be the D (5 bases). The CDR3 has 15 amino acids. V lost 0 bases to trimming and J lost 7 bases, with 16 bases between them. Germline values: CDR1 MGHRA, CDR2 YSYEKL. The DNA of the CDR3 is TGCGCCAGCAGCCAAGATCTCGACTATACCGCAGAGCAGTACTTC. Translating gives CASSQDLDYTAEQYF.

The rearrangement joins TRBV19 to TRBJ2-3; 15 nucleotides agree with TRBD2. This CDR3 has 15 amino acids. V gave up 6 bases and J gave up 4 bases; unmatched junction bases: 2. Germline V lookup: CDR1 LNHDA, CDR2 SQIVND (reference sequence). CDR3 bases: TGTGCCAGTAGGGGACTAGCGGGAGGTGCAGATACGCAGTATTTT. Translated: CASRGLAGGADTQYF.

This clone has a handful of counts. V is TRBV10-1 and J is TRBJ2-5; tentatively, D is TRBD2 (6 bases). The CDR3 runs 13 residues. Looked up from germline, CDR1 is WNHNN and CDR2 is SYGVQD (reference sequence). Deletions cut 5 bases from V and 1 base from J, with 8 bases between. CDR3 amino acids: CASSRGFQETQYF. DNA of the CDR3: TGCGCCAGCAGTCGGGGGTTCCAAGAGACCCAGTACTTC.

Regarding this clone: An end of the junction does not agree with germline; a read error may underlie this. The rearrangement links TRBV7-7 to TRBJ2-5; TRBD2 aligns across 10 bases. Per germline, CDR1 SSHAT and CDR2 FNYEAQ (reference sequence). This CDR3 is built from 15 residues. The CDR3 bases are TGTGCTAGCATCCCCAGCGGGGGGGCCAGCGAGACCCAGTACTTC. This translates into CASIPSGGASETQYF.

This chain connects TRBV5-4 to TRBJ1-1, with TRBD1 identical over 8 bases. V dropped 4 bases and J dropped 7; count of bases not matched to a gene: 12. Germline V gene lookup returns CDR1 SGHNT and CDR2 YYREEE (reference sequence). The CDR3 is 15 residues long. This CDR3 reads CASSKPTGAENEAFF. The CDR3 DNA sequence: TGTGCCAGCAGCAAACCGACAGGGGCTGAAAATGAAGCTTTCTTT.

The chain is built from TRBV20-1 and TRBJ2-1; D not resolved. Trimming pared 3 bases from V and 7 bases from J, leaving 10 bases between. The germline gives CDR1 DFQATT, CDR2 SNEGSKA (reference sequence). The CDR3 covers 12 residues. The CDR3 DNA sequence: TGCAGTGCTAGTTGGGCATCTAATGAGCAGTTCTTC. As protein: CSASWASNEQFF.

Written as DNA, the CDR3 is TGCGCCAGCAGCTCGACAGGGGCCTTGGTCACTGAAGCTTTCTTT. Translating gives CASSSTGALVTEAFF. V is TRBV5-1 and J is TRBJ1-1, with TRBD1 matching over 8 bases. With V trimmed by 3 bases and J by 4 bases, 8 bases remained unmatched. The CDR3 totals 15 residues. From germline, CDR1 is SGHRS and CDR2 YFSETQ.